This passage covers 21 T cell receptor beta chains from one sample sequenced in a study of T cell responses to AZD1222 COVID-19 vaccine (dated by TCRdb to 2020 to 2023). This specimen's time point label, interpreted: about 28 days (+/-7) after the second vaccine dose. Receptors were amplified or captured by the immunoSEQ multiplex PCR assay. TCRdb's version of the immuneACCESS table is confined to in-frame rearrangements and falls short of the full clone set. An unresolved V gene accounts for under half of the shortfall where checked; the remainder is of unknown origin. The sample table holds around 110,000 clones, of which about 90% were seen once. The ten biggest clones cover approximately 8% of the sample. The sample was peripheral blood, taken 28 days after the second AZD1222 dose. All receptors derive from an adult who received the AZD1222 COVID-19 vaccine.

The gene calls are TRBV4-3 and TRBJ1-2; the match to TRBD1 covers 7 bases. The CDR3 is 13 residues long. CDR1 is LGHNA and CDR2 is YSLEER in the germline V gene. The ends lost 5 bases at V and 7 bases at J; junction bases unmatched: 7. CDR3 sequence: CASSLTGAAGYTF. CDR3 bases: TGCGCCAGCAGCTTAACAGGGGCAGCTGGCTACACCTTC.

This clone has only one observation. The chain joins TRBV6-5 to TRBJ1-2, with D maybe TRBD1 (6 bases). Looked up from germline, CDR1 is MNHEY and CDR2 is SVGAGI. The V and J ends lost 2 bases and 6 bases respectively, with 13 bases between them. The CDR3 has 14 residues. For the CDR3, the DNA is TGTGCCAGCAGTTACGATGGGACACTTAATGGCTACACCTTC. The encoded protein is CASSYDGTLNGYTF.

The V and J genes are TRBV4-3 and TRBJ1-3; D is ambiguous. There are 15 residues in the CDR3. Trimming left V 1 base short and J 2 bases short, with 9 bases between. Germline V gene data show CDR1 as LGHNA and CDR2 as YSLEER. CDR3 sequence reads: CASSQGMAPGNTIYF. The CDR3 nucleotides read TGCGCCAGCAGCCAAGGGATGGCACCTGGAAACACCATATATTTT.

This chain connects TRBV7-2 to TRBJ2-3; D tentatively reads TRBD1 or TRBD2 (6 bases each). This CDR3 contains 16 residues. Trimming took 1 base from V and 3 from J, leaving 14 bases between them. Germline CDR1 SGHTA, CDR2 FQGNSA. In DNA, the CDR3 is TGTGCCAGCAGCTTAGGGTCGGGGGACACGACAGATACGCAGTATTTT. Translation gives CASSLGSGDTTDTQYF.

This rearrangement joins TRBV7-3 to TRBJ2-7; TRBD2 might be the D (5 bases). The ends were cut back, 1 base at V and 6 bases at J, with 10 bases in the middle. Per germline, CDR1 SGHTA and CDR2 FQGTGA. This CDR3 spans 13 amino acids. The DNA for the CDR3 is TGTGCCAGCAGCTTAAGCGGGCACCGCGAGCAGTACTTC. Its protein is CASSLSGHREQYF.

J is TRBJ1-2 and V is TRBV6-6; no clear D gene. The V end was cut by 2 bases, the J end by 5 bases, with 9 bases between. The CDR3 has 13 residues. Germline V lookup: CDR1 MNHNY, CDR2 SVGAGI (reference sequence). The CDR3 protein is CASSYPRSYGYTF. The CDR3 coding sequence is TGTGCCAGCAGTTACCCGAGGAGTTATGGCTACACCTTC.

The V call is TRBV4-1, the J call TRBJ1-1; 8 bases map to TRBD1. In germline, CDR1 is MGHRA, CDR2 YSYEKL. J gave up 7 bases and V 2 bases, and 12 bases lay outside the gene matches. The CDR3 length is 16 residues. The CDR3 spells CASSQKDRAGWDEAFF. The CDR3 region has the DNA TGCGCCAGCAGCCAAAAGGACAGGGCGGGGTGGGATGAAGCTTTCTTT.

This chain joins TRBV5-5 and TRBJ2-7; D gene uncertain. The CDR3 has 11 amino acids. The germline gives CDR1 SGHKS, CDR2 YYEKEE (reference sequence). Trimming shortened V by 1 base and J by 7 bases, and 6 bases separated the two germline ends. Here the CDR3 DNA reads TGTGCCAGCAGCTTGCTACGGGAGCAGTACTTC. Protein product: CASSLLREQYF.

V gene TRBV7-9 combines with J gene TRBJ2-7; the D is unclear. The CDR3 length is 13 residues. Germline values: CDR1 SEHNR, CDR2 FQNEAQ (reference sequence). The V end was cut by 5 bases, the J end by 6 bases, with 14 bases between. As DNA, the CDR3 is TGTGCCAGCAGCACCAAGGCTCCCCTCGAGCAGTACTTC. This sequence encodes CASSTKAPLEQYF.

This chain joins TRBV6-5 and TRBJ2-2, with 9 bases aligning to TRBD1. The CDR3 contains 14 residues. With 5 bases clipped from V and 9 bases from J, the junction kept 7 bases outside the gene matches. Germline values: CDR1 MNHEY, CDR2 SVGAGI. The CDR3 sequence is CASSRPDRGRELFF. The CDR3 DNA reads TGTGCCAGCAGTCGACCGGACAGGGGCAGGGAGCTGTTTTTT.

In regard to this clone: At one of its ends the junction is not consistent with the germline gene, which may arise from a read error. The V gene is TRBV7-7, the J gene TRBJ2-5, with D unclear. Looked up from germline, CDR1 is SSHAT and CDR2 is FNYEAQ (reference sequence). The CDR3 consists of 13 residues. CDR3 DNA: TGTGCTAGCAGCCTAAGGATACAAGAGACCCAGTACTTC. Amino acid sequence: CASSLRIQETQYF.

This clone was seen more than once but under ten times. The rearrangement joins TRBV7-2 to TRBJ2-1; D is perhaps TRBD1 or TRBD2 (7 bases each). This CDR3 is built from 13 residues. Germline V CDR1 and CDR2: SGHTA, FQGNSA. V dropped 6 bases and J dropped 6 bases, with 12 bases sitting between them. CDR3 region: CASRRGTANEQFF. The CDR3 nucleotides are TGTGCCAGCAGGCGGGGGACAGCCAATGAGCAGTTCTTC.

V gene TRBV7-9 combines with J gene TRBJ1-4; TRBD1 might be the D (6 bases). Germline assignment: CDR1 SEHNR and CDR2 FQNEAQ (reference sequence). Trimming took off 0 bases at V and 10 bases at J, with 6 bases between the two ends. The CDR3 contains 12 residues. This CDR3 is CASSLATGKLFF. The CDR3 bases are TGTGCCAGCAGCTTAGCGACAGGAAAACTGTTTTTT.

The genes are TRBV7-8 and TRBJ1-1; the D is unclear. V gave up 0 bases and J gave up 1 base, with 9 bases separating them. Germline CDR1 and CDR2: SGHVS and FQNEAQ. The CDR3 length is 15 residues. CDR3 region: CASSLARHQNTEAFF. The CDR3 region has the DNA TGTGCCAGCAGCTTAGCTAGGCACCAGAACACTGAAGCTTTCTTT. The full variable domain, rest sourced from reference TRBV7-8 and TRBJ1-1, is GAGVSQSPRYKVAKRGQDVALRCDPISGHVSLFWYQQALGQGPEFLTYFQNEAQLDKSGLPSDRFFAERPEGSVSTLKIQRTQQEDSAVYLCASSLARHQNTEAFFGQGTRLTVV.

The V and J genes are TRBV14 and TRBJ1-2; 8 bases match TRBD1. This CDR3 spans 15 amino acids. The V segment lost 4 bases and the J segment 3 bases; nucleotides outside the gene matches: 7. Germline assignment: CDR1 SGHDN and CDR2 FVKESK. The CDR3 is CASSRGQGGYYGYTF. The CDR3 DNA follows: TGTGCCAGCAGCCGCGGACAGGGAGGCTACTATGGCTACACCTTC.

The chain employs TRBV9 and TRBJ2-3; TRBD2 matches 10 bases. Trimming cost V 4 bases and J 0 bases; bases outside gene matches: 11. The V gene's germline CDR1 is SGDLS and CDR2 YYNGEE. The CDR3 runs to 18 residues. CDR3 region: CASSTPAGGLPSTDTQYF. DNA for the CDR3: TGTGCCAGCAGCACCCCAGCGGGGGGGCTTCCCAGCACAGATACGCAGTATTTT.

This sequence joins TRBV6-5 and TRBJ1-4; the match to TRBD1 covers 7 bases. The length of the CDR3 is 13 residues. V lost 6 bases and J lost 7; bases outside the gene matches: 5. Germline values: CDR1 MNHEY, CDR2 SVGAGI. CDR3 sequence reads: CASRQNRGEKLFF. The CDR3 nucleotides are TGTGCCAGCAGGCAGAACAGGGGTGAAAAACTGTTTTTT.

The chain links TRBV5-1 to TRBJ1-2, with TRBD1 matching over 9 bases. V was pared by 3 bases and J by 8 bases, with 8 bases of the junction left unmatched. The CDR3 is 14 amino acids. Germline assignment: CDR1 SGHRS and CDR2 YFSETQ. The CDR3 loop is CASSSGQGSGGYTF. The CDR3 DNA reads TGCGCCAGCAGCTCAGGACAGGGGAGTGGAGGCTACACCTTC.

The gene calls are TRBV27 and TRBJ2-3, with D possibly being TRBD1 or TRBD2 (5 bases each). The germline V gene has CDR1 MNHEY and CDR2 SMNVEV (reference sequence). V lost 2 bases, J lost 0 bases, and 6 bases lay in between. This CDR3 has 14 residues. CDR3 bases: TGTGCCAGCAGTTTAGGGGGAAGCACAGATACGCAGTATTTT. It translates to CASSLGGSTDTQYF.

The V gene is TRBV3-1 (or the pseudogene TRBV3-2), the J gene TRBJ2-7; D assignment may be TRBD1 or TRBD2 (5 bases each). The CDR3 is 12 amino acids. V dropped 3 bases and J dropped 6 bases, with 9 bases sitting between them. CDR1 and CDR2 (germline): LGHDT, YNNKEL (reference sequence). CDR3 sequence (DNA): TGTGCCAGCAGCCATTCGGGGCTCGAGCAGTACTTC. This gives the protein CASSHSGLEQYF.

This chain uses TRBV12-3 or TRBV12-4 with TRBJ1-2, with D perhaps TRBD1 (5 bases). Trimming shortened V by 4 bases and J by 4 bases, and 10 bases separated the two germline ends. The CDR3 is 13 amino acids. The CDR3 sequence is CASSSAGVYGYTF. In nucleotides, the CDR3 is TGTGCCAGCAGTTCGGCGGGGGTCTATGGCTACACCTTC.